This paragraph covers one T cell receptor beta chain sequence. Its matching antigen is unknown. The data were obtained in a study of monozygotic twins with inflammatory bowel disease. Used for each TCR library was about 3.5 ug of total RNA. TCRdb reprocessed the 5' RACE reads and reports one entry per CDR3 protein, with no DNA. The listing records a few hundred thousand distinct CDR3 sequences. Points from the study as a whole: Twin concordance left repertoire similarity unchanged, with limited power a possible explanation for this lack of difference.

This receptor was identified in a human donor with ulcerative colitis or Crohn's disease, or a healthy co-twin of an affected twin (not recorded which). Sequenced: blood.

This chain's CDR3 is CASSYQGWDTGELFF. The V and J genes are TRBV28 and TRBJ2-2; TCRdb reports TRBD1, a call that lacks DNA to check it against. The CDR3 sequence is 15 residues long. Germline assignment: CDR1 MDHEN and CDR2 SYDVKM.